This TCR beta chain appears in the sequencing data of a study of technical replicates of blood from a few donors. The assay was immunoSEQ multiplex PCR, and TCRdb's table has in-frame clones only and misses some. The data contain approximately 73,000 clones, 93% of them seen just once; the ten biggest clones take up 0.25% to 0.3%. The sample taken for sequencing was T cells isolated from PBMCs. This clonotype originated in a human donor in good health.

In DNA form, the CDR3 reads TGTGCCAGCAGCCCCGCCTCACTAGCGGGCACCGGGGAGCTGTTTTTT. It codes for CASSPASLAGTGELFF. The genes are TRBV5-6 and TRBJ2-2, with TRBD2 matching 9 bases. Germline-derived CDR1 and CDR2 are SGHDT and YYEEEE. V lost 4 bases, J lost 4 bases, and 8 bases stayed unmatched. This CDR3 contains 16 residues.